This T cell receptor beta chain appears in the sequencing data of a study of cytomegalovirus exposure and HLA in healthy donors. In the PCR, 60 Vbeta and 13 Jbeta primers were used. Produced via immunoSEQ multiplex PCR; TCRdb's table is partial and in-frame only. The data contain roughly 180,000 clones, 75% to 90% of them singletons. This clonotype was obtained from a man between 18 and 29 years old in good health and CMV-seropositive. Sequencing was done on a sample of PBMCs.

The DNA for the CDR3 is TGTGCCAGCAGTGAATTTTTTCAGGGACAGGGGAACTATGGCTACACCTTC. It is translated as CASSEFFQGQGNYGYTF. V usage is TRBV25-1 and J usage is TRBJ1-2, with 10 bases that match TRBD1. The CDR3 consists of 17 residues. V shed 1 base, J shed 2 bases, and the junction held 7 bases outside the gene matches. Germline values: CDR1 MGHDK, CDR2 SYGVNS.